This passage covers 31 T cell receptor beta chains from one sample sequenced in a study of regulatory T cells in long-lasting Graves disease. CDR3-region Arm-PCR and iRepertoire HTBI primers produced the TCR beta libraries. TCRdb used MiXCR to reprocess the multiplex PCR reads, holding one entry per CDR3 protein. The repertoire holds 450,000 to 650,000 distinct CDR3 sequences, about 16% seen once, with roughly 25% in the top ten. Described time point: newly diagnosed GD, antithyroid drugs for less than 3 months. PBMCs were the source of the RNA used for TCR sequencing. These same data were also listed under a study on T cells in Graves' hyperthyroidism and ophthalmopathy.

The sequencing used peripheral blood mononuclear cells (PBMCs), collected at new diagnosis, from a patient treated with antithyroid drugs. These receptors were obtained from a woman aged 35-65 years with Graves disease.

This chain connects TRBV24-1 to TRBJ1-5; perhaps TRBD1 as D (5 bases). Trimming pared 6 bases from V and 6 bases from J, leaving 14 bases between. Germline V CDR1 and CDR2: KGHDR, SFDVKD. CDR3 length: 14 amino acids. The CDR3 sequence is CATSRDGPAQPQHF. In nucleotides, the CDR3 is TGTGCCACCAGTCGGGACGGCCCGGCTCAGCCCCAGCATTTT.

The table lists this clonotype with many counts. V usage is TRBV4-1 and J usage is TRBJ1-4; tentatively, D is TRBD1 (5 bases). In germline, CDR1 is MGHRA, CDR2 YSYEKL. Trimming removed 1 base at V and 14 bases at J, with 17 bases between. This CDR3 region has 14 residues. Here the CDR3 reads CASSQGEGARKLFF. The CDR3 coding sequence is TGCGCCAGCAGCCAAGGGGAAGGGGCCCGGAAGCTGTTTTTT.

In its sample, this clonotype was seen a few times. The V and J genes are TRBV27 and TRBJ1-1; the D is unclear. In germline, CDR1 is MNHEY, CDR2 SMNVEV (reference sequence). CDR3 size: 16 residues. The V gene lost 2 bases and the J gene lost 1 base, with 14 bases spanning the gap. DNA for the CDR3: TGTGCCAGCAGTTTACGGGGTGGAGCACAGAACACTGAAGCTTTCTTT. Protein: CASSLRGGAQNTEAFF.

In DNA form, the CDR3 reads TGTGCCAGCAGTTACTCCGGCCCGGACAGGCCCACCTCTGGGGCCAACGTCCTGACTTTC. It yields the protein CASSYSGPDRPTSGANVLTF. V is TRBV6-2 or TRBV6-3 and J is TRBJ2-6, with 7 bases matching TRBD1. The CDR3 runs 20 residues. V was pared by 0 bases and J by 0 bases, with 11 bases of the junction left unmatched. Germline loops: CDR1 MNHEY, CDR2 SVGEGT.

This clonotype was recorded a few times. One end of the junction is discordant with germline, which a read error may explain. The CDR3 sequence: CAASDAEGQLDNEQFF. CDR3 nucleotide sequence: TGTGCCGCCAGTGATGCCGAGGGACAGCTCGACAATGAGCAGTTCTTC. The chain carries TRBV24-1 and TRBJ2-1, with 7 bases matching TRBD1. The CDR3 consists of 16 residues. Germline CDR1 KGHDR, CDR2 SFDVKD.

This clonotype has a count of ten or more. Relative to the germline gene, one junction end is altered; a read error may explain this. This sequence joins TRBV20-1 and TRBJ2-5; D is uncertain. The CDR3 is made up of 14 amino acids. Germline V gene sequence: CDR1 DFQATT, CDR2 SNEGSKA (reference sequence). This CDR3 reads CSAPGWADQEAQYF. CDR3 sequence (DNA): TGCAGTGCGCCCGGATGGGCAGACCAAGAGGCCCAGTACTTC.

CDR3 region: CASTKLSSYGYTF. The CDR3 region has the DNA TGTGCCAGTACTAAACTGTCGAGCTATGGCTACACCTTC. This chain joins TRBV19 and TRBJ1-2, with D uncertain. Germline V lookup: CDR1 LNHDA, CDR2 SQIVND (reference sequence). V was pared by 7 bases and J by 4 bases, with 13 bases between. This CDR3 region has 13 residues. The entire variable domain, with the rest obtained from reference TRBV19 and TRBJ1-2, is as follows: DGGITQSPKYLFRKEGQNVTLSCEQNLNHDAMYWYRQDPGQGLRLIYYSQIVNDFQKGDIAEGYSVSREKKESFPLTVTSAQKNPTAFYLCASTKLSSYGYTFGSGTRLTVV.

This clonotype was seen repeatedly, ten times or more. The gene calls are TRBV9 and TRBJ2-2, with TRBD2 matching 7 bases. J gave up 0 bases and V 3 bases, and 5 bases lay outside the gene matches. CDR1 is SGDLS and CDR2 is YYNGEE in the germline V gene. There are 16 residues in the CDR3. The CDR3 DNA follows: TGTGCCAGCAGCGCCTTCGGGGGGACGAACACCGGGGAGCTGTTTTTT. This encodes CASSAFGGTNTGELFF.

This clonotype has ten or more counts. The gene calls are TRBV20-1 and TRBJ1-5; the match to TRBD1 covers 7 bases. The CDR3 totals 12 residues. Germline-derived CDR1 and CDR2 are DFQATT and SNEGSKA (reference sequence). V gave up 5 bases and J gave up 3 bases; unmatched junction bases: 1. CDR3 sequence (DNA): TGCAGTGCTGGGACAGCCAATCAGCCCCAGCATTTT. This gives the protein CSAGTANQPQHF.

This clonotype turned up a few times. The V and J genes are TRBV4-1 and TRBJ1-2; D is ambiguous. The V end lost 1 base, the J end lost 8 bases, and 11 bases lay between the germline ends. The CDR3 sequence is 13 residues long. Looked up from germline, CDR1 is MGHRA and CDR2 is YSYEKL. The DNA of the CDR3 is TGCGCCAGCAGCCAAGGAATGAAGAAGGGCTACACCTTC. It translates to CASSQGMKKGYTF.

There are many counts of this clonotype. V usage is TRBV2 and J usage is TRBJ2-3; 10 bases are a match to TRBD2. The CDR3 is 18 amino acids. The germline V gene has CDR1 SNHLY and CDR2 FYNNEI. Unmatched junction bases numbered 12, after V lost 6 bases and J lost 0 bases. Written as DNA, the CDR3 is TGTGCCAGCAGCCTAGGGATAGCGGGGGGCGGAAGCACAGATACGCAGTATTTT. It yields the protein CASSLGIAGGGSTDTQYF.

V is TRBV6-1 and J is TRBJ1-1; 10 nucleotides match TRBD1. The germline V gene encodes CDR1 MNHNS and CDR2 SASEGT. Germline trimming cut 5 bases from V and 0 bases from J; bases unmatched to any gene: 15. The CDR3 is 19 residues long. The CDR3 loop reads CASSILLPGQGRLNTEAFF. The CDR3 nucleotides are TGTGCCAGCAGTATTTTACTTCCGGGACAGGGGCGCTTGAACACTGAAGCTTTCTTT.

This clonotype appeared a few times. The chain couples TRBV12-3 or TRBV12-4 to TRBJ2-2; either TRBD1 or TRBD2 may fit D (6 bases each). Trimming took off 3 bases at V and 3 bases at J, with 11 bases between the two ends. This CDR3 comprises 15 residues. CDR3 amino acids: CASSFTRGDTGELFF. The DNA for the CDR3 is TGTGCCAGCAGTTTTACTAGGGGGGACACCGGGGAGCTGTTTTTT.

This clonotype has a handful of counts. This chain joins TRBV4-1 and TRBJ1-4, with D uncertain. CDR1 and CDR2 from the germline V gene are MGHRA and YSYEKL. The CDR3 spans 15 residues. Trimming removed 4 bases from V and 3 bases from J, with 12 bases in between. CDR3 DNA sequence: TGCGCCAGCAGCCTCTCGAGGGCCTCTAATGAAAAACTGTTTTTT. Translated: CASSLSRASNEKLFF.

V and J are TRBV6-2 or TRBV6-3 and TRBJ1-5; D not certain. The CDR3 is 14 amino acids. V lost 4 bases and J 2 bases, leaving 9 bases between the germline ends. Germline V gene lookup returns CDR1 MNHEY and CDR2 SVGEGT. The CDR3 DNA is TGTGCCAGCAGTTTGCACAAGGGCAATCAGCCCCAGCATTTT. This translates into CASSLHKGNQPQHF.

This clonotype turned up a few times. The chain employs TRBV6-2 or TRBV6-3 and TRBJ1-3; perhaps TRBD1 as D (6 bases). Trimming cost V 2 bases and J 3 bases, with 8 bases left between them. The CDR3 length is 14 residues. Germline V CDR1 and CDR2: MNHEY, SVGEGT. As DNA, the CDR3 is TGTGCCAGCAGTTACCCGACAGGTGGAAACACCATATATTTT. Its translation is CASSYPTGGNTIYF.

Details on this clonotype: Just one base apart from a much larger clone, this may be a read error. This CDR3 is missing its conserved last phenylalanine or tryptophan, likely due to a read error. V and J are TRBV6-1 and TRBJ2-5; maybe TRBD2 (5 bases). TRBJ2-1 matches the DNA end more closely, so the J call is doubtful. The CDR3 loop spans 12 amino acids. Germline V CDR1 and CDR2: MNHNS, SASEGT. The DNA of the CDR3 is TGTGCCAGCAGCCGACACGGGGATGAGCAGTTCCTC. This encodes CASSRHGDEQFL.

V gene TRBV9 combines with J gene TRBJ2-1, with 7 nucleotides matching TRBD2. This CDR3 comprises 16 residues. CDR1 SGDLS and CDR2 YYNGEE come from the germline V gene. After removal of 0 bases from V and 0 bases from J, the junction contained 3 bases not matched to a gene. CDR3: CASSVEASGSYNEQFF. CDR3 in DNA: TGTGCCAGCAGCGTAGAGGCTAGCGGCTCCTACAATGAGCAGTTCTTC.

This chain connects TRBV6-5 to TRBJ2-3; TRBD1 matches 8 bases. The germline CDR1 and CDR2 sequences are MNHEY and SVGAGI. Germline trimming cut 4 bases from V and 5 bases from J; bases unmatched to any gene: 5. The CDR3 is made up of 14 amino acids. CDR3 in amino acids: CASSFGQGGDTQYF. CDR3 sequence (DNA): TGTGCCAGCAGTTTTGGACAGGGAGGAGATACGCAGTATTTT.

The chain combines TRBV19 with TRBJ1-2; D might be TRBD1 (6 bases). CDR1 and CDR2 from the germline V gene are LNHDA and SQIVND (reference sequence). V was trimmed by 6 bases and J by 0 bases, leaving 17 bases between them. This CDR3 is 16 amino acids long. CDR3 loop: CASRAQGPLANYGYTF. CDR3 in DNA: TGTGCCAGTAGGGCACAGGGTCCGTTAGCTAACTATGGCTACACCTTC.

This clonotype was counted ten times or more. This sequence joins TRBV20-1 and TRBJ1-2; 9 nucleotides agree with TRBD1. Germline CDR1 and CDR2: DFQATT and SNEGSKA (reference sequence). V lost 1 base, J lost 0 bases, and 3 bases stayed unmatched. CDR3 length: 15 amino acids. In DNA, the CDR3 is TGCAGTGCTAGAGCGGGACAGGGAACTAACTATGGCTACACCTTC. It encodes CSARAGQGTNYGYTF.

This chain connects TRBV14 to TRBJ2-3; maybe TRBD2 (6 bases). CDR3 size: 13 residues. Trimming removed 1 base at V and 5 bases at J, with 7 bases between. The germline V gene has CDR1 SGHDN and CDR2 FVKESK. CDR3 region: CASSQAGEDTQYF. CDR3 nucleotide sequence: TGTGCCAGCAGCCAAGCGGGGGAAGATACGCAGTATTTT. Looking up the rest from reference TRBV14 and TRBJ2-3 gives the full variable domain: EAGVTQFPSHSVIEKGQTVTLRCDPISGHDNLYWYRRVMGKEIKFLLHFVKESKQDESGMPNNRFLAERTGGTYSTLKVQPAELEDSGVYFCASSQAGEDTQYFGPGTRLTVL.

This clonotype was counted only a few times. The chain couples TRBV20-1 to TRBJ2-7; 8 nucleotides line up with TRBD1. The CDR3 is made up of 14 amino acids. With V trimmed by 6 bases and J by 3 bases, 10 bases remained unmatched. From germline, CDR1 is DFQATT and CDR2 SNEGSKA (reference sequence). CDR3 nucleotides: TGCAGTGCCGGTGGACAGGGAGCTGACTACGAGCAGTACTTC. Its translation: CSAGGQGADYEQYF.

V gene TRBV7-9 combines with J gene TRBJ2-1, with TRBD1 as a possible D gene (6 bases). The V gene lost 3 bases and the J gene lost 8 bases, with 8 bases spanning the gap. Looked up from germline, CDR1 is SEHNR and CDR2 is FQNEAQ (reference sequence). The CDR3 sequence is 12 residues long. CDR3 region: CASSLTGYEQFF. The CDR3 region has the DNA TGTGCCAGCAGCTTGACAGGCTATGAGCAGTTCTTC.

With regard to this clonotype: This may be a read error, as it is one base from a much larger clone. The J gene is TRBJ2-7, the V gene TRBV2; 9 bases match TRBD2. The CDR3 contains 13 residues. In germline, CDR1 is SNHLY, CDR2 FYNNEI. V dropped 7 bases and J dropped 2; count of bases not matched to a gene: 3. In nucleotides, the CDR3 is TGTGCCAGCACTCGGACTAGCGCCTACGAGCAGTACTTC. It codes for CASTRTSAYEQYF.

The sample holds a few counts of this clonotype. This chain connects TRBV12-3 or TRBV12-4 to TRBJ2-7; D is unresolved. V shed 5 bases and J shed 9 bases, with 14 bases lying between them. The CDR3 sequence is 12 residues long. CDR3 DNA: TGTGCCAGCAGTGAAGAAGGCAGTCGGCAGTACTTC. Encoded protein: CASSEEGSRQYF.

The V and J genes are TRBV11-2 and TRBJ2-5; 10 nucleotides line up with TRBD2. V shed 1 base, J shed 2 bases, and the junction held 4 bases outside the gene matches. This CDR3 is built from 16 residues. Per the germline V gene, CDR1 is SGHAT and CDR2 is FQNNGV. CDR3 amino acids: CASSLGPAGGQETQYF. CDR3 DNA sequence: TGTGCCAGCAGCTTAGGACCAGCGGGGGGGCAAGAGACCCAGTACTTC.

This clonotype came up many times. This chain links TRBV3-1 with TRBJ1-2; TRBD1 might be the D (5 bases). Trimming shortened V by 0 bases and J by 3 bases, and 11 bases separated the two germline ends. The V gene's germline CDR1 is LGHDT and CDR2 YNNKEL (reference sequence). The length of the CDR3 is 15 residues. CDR3 sequence: CASSQDLRGHYGYTF. The CDR3 nucleotides read TGTGCCAGCAGCCAAGATCTAAGGGGACACTATGGCTACACCTTC.

At least ten counts were recorded for this clonotype. This chain joins TRBV9 and TRBJ2-7; a weak D match, TRBD1 (6 bases). This CDR3 comprises 14 residues. Per the germline V gene, CDR1 is SGDLS and CDR2 is YYNGEE. Trimming removed 0 bases at V and 1 base at J, with 8 bases between. As DNA, the CDR3 is TGTGCCAGCAGCGTAGCGACAGGTTCCTACGAGCAGTACTTC. Translation: CASSVATGSYEQYF. The full variable domain, in which reference TRBV9 and TRBJ2-7 provide the parts outside the CDR3, is DSGVTQTPKHLITATGQRVTLRCSPRSGDLSVYWYQQSLDQGLQFLIQYYNGEERAKGNILERFSAQQFPDLHSELNLSSLELGDSALYFCASSVATGSYEQYFGPGTRLTVT.

CDR3 nucleotides: TGTGCCAGCAGTGAGTTCTGGGGTCCTAGCACAGATACGCAGTATTTT. It is translated as CASSEFWGPSTDTQYF. V is TRBV6-4 and J is TRBJ2-3; D unclear. Germline loops: CDR1 MRHNA, CDR2 SNTAGT. The CDR3 length is 16 residues. V was clipped by 3 bases and J by 0 bases, with 13 bases between them.

At least ten counts were recorded for this clonotype. This chain joins TRBV3-1 and TRBJ2-3; D is possibly TRBD1 (5 bases). Germline CDR1 is LGHDT and CDR2 is YNNKEL (reference sequence). The V gene lost 1 base and the J gene lost 3 bases, with 8 bases spanning the gap. The CDR3 totals 14 residues. The CDR3 is CASSQGRGTDTQYF. The CDR3 DNA reads TGTGCCAGCAGCCAAGGTAGGGGAACAGATACGCAGTATTTT.